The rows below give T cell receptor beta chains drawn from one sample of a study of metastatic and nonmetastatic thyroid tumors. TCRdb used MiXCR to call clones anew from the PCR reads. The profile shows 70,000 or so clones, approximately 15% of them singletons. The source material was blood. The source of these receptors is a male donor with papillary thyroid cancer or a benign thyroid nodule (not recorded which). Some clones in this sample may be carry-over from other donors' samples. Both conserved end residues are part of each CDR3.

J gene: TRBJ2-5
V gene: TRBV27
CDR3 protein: CASSMTGPYQETQYF

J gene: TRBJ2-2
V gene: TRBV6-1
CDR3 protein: CASSENLWNTVELFF

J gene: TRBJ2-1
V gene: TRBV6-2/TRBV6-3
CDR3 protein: CASSATSGHSYNEQFF

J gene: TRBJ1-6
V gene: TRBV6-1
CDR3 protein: CASSQQEGRRSPLHF

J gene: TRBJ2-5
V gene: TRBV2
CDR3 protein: CASRGLAATIETQYF

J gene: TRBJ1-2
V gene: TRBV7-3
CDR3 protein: CASSPGQTNYGYTF

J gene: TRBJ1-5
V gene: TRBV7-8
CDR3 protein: CSSSPLGDTTNQPQHF

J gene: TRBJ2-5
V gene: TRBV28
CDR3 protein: CASSSFWSVSLETQYF

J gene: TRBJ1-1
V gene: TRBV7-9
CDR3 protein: CASSPSASTEAFF

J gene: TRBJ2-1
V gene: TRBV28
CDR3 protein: CASSRTGGEAEQFF

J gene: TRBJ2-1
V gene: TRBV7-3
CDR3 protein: CASSFTSGRAYEQFF

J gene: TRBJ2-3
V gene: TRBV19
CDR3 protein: CASSSFASGGDTQYF

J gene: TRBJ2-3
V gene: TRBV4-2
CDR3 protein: CASSQDARTGGSAGWRYF

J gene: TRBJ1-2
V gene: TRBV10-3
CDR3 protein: CAIRDSSNYGYTF

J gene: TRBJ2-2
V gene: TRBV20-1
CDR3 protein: CSARDGGSAYGELFF

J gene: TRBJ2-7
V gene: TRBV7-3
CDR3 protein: CASSSQGAGGPDVNHEQYF

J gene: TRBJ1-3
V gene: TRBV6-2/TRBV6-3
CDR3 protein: CASSYSSVGSGNAIYF

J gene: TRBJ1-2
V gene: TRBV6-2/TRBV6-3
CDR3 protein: CASSDGPISYGYTF

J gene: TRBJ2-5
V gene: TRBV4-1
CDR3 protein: CASSQPGLVGETQYF

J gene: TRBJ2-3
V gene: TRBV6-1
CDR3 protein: CASSRESTGTQYF

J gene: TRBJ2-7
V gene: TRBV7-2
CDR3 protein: CASSLAYLAGAYEQYF

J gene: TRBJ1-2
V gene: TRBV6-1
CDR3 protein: CASSPGPGQVGGYTF

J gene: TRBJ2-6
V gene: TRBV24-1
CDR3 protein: CATSVSGQGSGANVLTF

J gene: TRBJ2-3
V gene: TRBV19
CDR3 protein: CASSPRRSGSDTQYF